The entry below gives a single T cell receptor (beta chain) sequence along with its context. Its antigen is currently unknown. This sample was taken from a study of CD8 T cell repertoires and HIV-1 epitope variants. Study context: Each of Twenty-five Gag and Nef epitope peptides stimulated a separate culture. Controls were a CMV, EBV and flu peptide pool, Ebola AY9 negative control, and no-peptide well. 1M T cells were kept uncultured as a baseline.

TCR beta CDR3 was sequenced at survey depth on immunoSEQ. Method: immunoSEQ multiplex PCR; TCRdb's copy keeps in-frame clones and lacks some. The sample contains 5,000 to 6,500 clones, under 80% of which appear only once. The clonotype comes from a male donor with HIV. The sequenced sample was cultured CD8+ T cells derived from PBMCs.

The CDR3 loop reads CASSSGLGDAEAFF. The CDR3 region has the DNA TGTGCCAGCAGTTCCGGACTGGGGGACGCTGAAGCTTTCTTT. This rearrangement joins TRBV27 to TRBJ1-1, with D possibly TRBD1 on 5 matching bases. The V and J ends lost 4 bases and 6 bases respectively, with 15 bases between them. In germline, CDR1 is MNHEY, CDR2 SMNVEV (reference sequence). CDR3 size: 14 residues.